This T cell receptor beta chain was captured in a study of T cell responses to AZD1222 COVID-19 vaccine (TCRdb year 2021). With respect to the entire study: TCR sequencing covered roughly 230 trial participants: 200 to 220 given two doses of AZD1222 and 26 given two doses of MenACWY control vaccine. Trial participants were enrolled by age into subgroups of 18-55, 56-69 and 70-plus years, and around 150, 28 and 57 TCR-sequenced participants, respectively, were included in these subgroups. Broad study findings and their caveats: After two AZD1222 doses, spike-specific TCR breadth and depth were significantly higher than at day 0 and than in MenACWY recipients. Reportedly, close to half of the unique spike-specific TCRs recognized epitopes lying outside the regions that are mutated in the B.1.351 and B.1.1.7 variants. No day 14 peak-response samples were available, so repertoires were characterized only after the peak T cell response. Most participants were white British and females outnumbered males, and the authors suggested that clonal diversity may have been underestimated. In the small 56-69-year group, the increase in depth fell short of significance, most likely because of low power. The whole spike protein was spanned by vaccine-associated CD4 TCRs, and dominant responses were seen in regions 160-218 and 743-854. Conclusions about previously exposed vaccinees were limited because only a handful of AZD1222 recipients were SARS-CoV-2 seropositive at baseline.

The CDR3 regions of human TCRbeta chains were subjected to immunosequencing. On the authors' methods: Repertoire TCRs were checked for matches against a reference library of SARS-CoV-2-specific TCRs that had been generated using the MIRA antigen-specificity platform. Breadth meant the fraction of unique TCRs that were SARS-CoV-2-associated, whereas depth meant the fraction of total T cells that were SARS-CoV-2-associated. Each spike-specific TCR was assigned to its reactive spike region and to a CD4 or CD8 class using the MIRA data. Log10-transformed breadth and depth values were compared by one-way ANOVA with Sidak's multiple comparisons tests. The table comes from immuneACCESS by way of TCRdb, which keeps in-frame sequences with V and J called. Part of the clones is missing from these tables; in studies checked, under half for an unresolved V gene and the rest for unknown reasons. V and J calls and clone size are those listed in that table; D and trimming were worked out from the DNA. The sample yields under 170,000 clones; about nine tenths were counted once. 3% to 3.5% of the sample lies in the top ten.

Per the germline V gene, ENHRY is the CDR1 and SYGVKD is the CDR2. The CDR3 contains 15 residues, cysteine and phenylalanine counted. Here the CDR3 DNA is all that survives: 45 bases in frame from base 1. V sheds 0 bases and J sheds 0 bases, leaving 6 bases between their ends. Note on this clone: Its antigen is currently not known. No qualities accompany the bases; no much larger clone lies one base away.

What this sample's time point label stands for: about 28 days (+/-7) after the second vaccine dose. AZD1222 recipients whose second dose came at about 4 weeks and those whose second dose came at about 12 weeks were combined into one group, since spike-specific TCR depth and breadth did not differ between the two schedules. The vaccinee samples were drawn from two UK trials, COV001 and COV002, one of which was a single-blind randomized controlled phase 2/3 trial testing AZD1222 (ChAdOx1 nCoV-19) in healthy adults. For TCRbeta chain sequencing, PBMC samples from trial participants were taken at day 0 and at day 28 after the second dose.

Sequencing used peripheral blood, obtained 28 days after the second AZD1222 dose. The chain is made from TRBV10-3 and TRBJ1-5; TRBD1 might be the D gene, on 5 matching bases. The source is an adult who received the AZD1222 COVID-19 vaccine. The DNA sequence follows: TGTGCCATCAGTGAGTCGACAGATAGCAATCAGCCCCAGCATTTT. The translation is CAISESTDSNQPQHF.